The 22 T cell receptor beta chains given below trace back to one sample, sequenced in a study of T-cell memory formation after mild COVID-19. TCRdb re-called the 5' RACE reads through MiXCR, storing one row per CDR3 protein. The repertoire consists of over 450,000 distinct CDR3 sequences, with around 21% occurring once and the leading ten covering under 15%. Sequencing was carried out using PBMCs or a T cell subset sorted from them (not recorded which). These receptors all come from an adult woman who had mild COVID-19 (a few samples of this study predate the infection). Cell type and time point are not known.

The V call is TRBV7-9, the J call TRBJ2-7; D possibly uses TRBD1 or TRBD2 (6 bases each). Trimming left V 5 bases short and J 3 bases short, with 17 bases between. This CDR3 region has 15 residues. Looked up from germline, CDR1 is SEHNR and CDR2 is FQNEAQ (reference sequence). In nucleotides, the CDR3 is TGTGCCAGCAGCGAAGTTACAGGGACTTACTACGAGCAGTACTTC. Protein product: CASSEVTGTYYEQYF.

This clonotype was recorded a few times. The V call is TRBV12-3 or TRBV12-4, the J call TRBJ2-7; a possible D gene is TRBD2 (6 bases). The ends were cut back, 3 bases at V and 2 bases at J, with 20 bases in the middle. The CDR3 is 17 amino acids. CDR3 protein: CASSFNTLRSGPYEQYF. As DNA, the CDR3 is TGTGCCAGCAGTTTTAACACGCTACGTAGCGGACCCTACGAGCAGTACTTC.

Ten or more counts support this clonotype. The chain joins TRBV7-9 to TRBJ2-2, with 8 bases lining up with TRBD2. From germline, CDR1 is SEHNR and CDR2 FQNEAQ (reference sequence). The CDR3 length is 12 residues. With 10 bases clipped from V and 11 bases from J, the junction kept 9 bases outside the gene matches. The CDR3 sequence: CATLTGGDELFF. DNA of the CDR3: TGTGCCACCCTCACGGGAGGGGACGAGCTGTTTTTT.

The chain links TRBV20-1 to TRBJ2-4; 11 bases line up with TRBD1. Germline trimming cut 1 base from V and 11 bases from J; bases unmatched to any gene: 10. Germline assignment: CDR1 DFQATT and CDR2 SNEGSKA (reference sequence). CDR3 size: 15 residues. CDR3 loop: CSARGDRGEIGVQYF. The CDR3 DNA sequence: TGCAGTGCTAGAGGGGACAGGGGGGAAATCGGAGTTCAGTACTTC.

This clonotype has just a few counts. This chain links TRBV29-1 with TRBJ2-7; D not certain. The length of the CDR3 is 10 residues. The V gene's germline CDR1 is SQVTM and CDR2 ANQGSEA. Trimming shortened V by 7 bases and J by 5 bases, and 9 bases separated the two germline ends. CDR3 sequence reads: CSALENEQYF. The CDR3 DNA reads as TGCAGCGCTCTTGAGAACGAGCAGTACTTC.

The chain carries TRBV12-3 or TRBV12-4 and TRBJ2-5, with D maybe TRBD1 (6 bases). The CDR3 totals 13 residues. Trimming removed 6 bases from V and 2 bases from J, with 10 bases in between. CDR3 coding DNA: TGTGCCAGCAGCCAGGGACAACAAGAGACCCAGTACTTC. This sequence encodes CASSQGQQETQYF.

The chain is built from TRBV5-1 and TRBJ1-1; no reliable D call. Germline V gene sequence: CDR1 SGHRS, CDR2 YFSETQ. The CDR3 spans 14 residues. V was cut by 3 bases and J by 1 base, with 10 bases left in between. The CDR3 spells CASSYLQKNTEAFF. DNA of the CDR3: TGCGCCAGCAGCTATCTACAGAAGAACACTGAAGCTTTCTTT.

This chain links TRBV20-1 with TRBJ2-3; no clear D gene. The V and J ends lost 6 bases and 1 base respectively, with 14 bases between them. From germline, CDR1 is DFQATT and CDR2 SNEGSKA (reference sequence). The CDR3 extends over 14 amino acids. The CDR3 here is CSAPNVYRTDTQYF. In nucleotides, the CDR3 is TGCAGTGCCCCAAATGTATATCGCACAGATACGCAGTATTTT.

There are a few counts of this clonotype. The chain combines TRBV7-2 with TRBJ1-2; 8 positions match TRBD1. After removal of 4 bases from V and 4 bases from J, the junction contained 11 bases not matched to a gene. CDR3 size: 16 residues. Germline V lookup: CDR1 SGHTA, CDR2 FQGNSA. The CDR3 sequence is CASSSLSDRGFYGYTF. The CDR3 DNA sequence: TGTGCCAGCAGCTCGCTTTCCGACAGGGGATTCTATGGCTACACCTTC.

This clonotype was detected a few times. The chain combines TRBV11-2 with TRBJ2-5, with TRBD1 matching 9 bases. The trim removed 3 bases at V and 4 bases at J, leaving 6 bases unmatched. There are 15 residues in the CDR3. From germline, CDR1 is SGHAT and CDR2 FQNNGV. Here the CDR3 reads CASSFPGQGPETQYF. CDR3 nucleotides: TGTGCCAGCAGCTTTCCAGGACAGGGGCCAGAGACCCAGTACTTC.

This chain joins TRBV6-1 and TRBJ1-1; D may be TRBD1 (5 bases). This CDR3 has 13 residues. Germline lookup yields CDR1 MNHNS and CDR2 SASEGT. Trimming stripped 8 bases from V and 1 base from J, with 11 bases between. The CDR3 loop is CASGRDPNTEAFF. CDR3 sequence (DNA): TGTGCCAGCGGCAGGGACCCGAACACTGAAGCTTTCTTT.

The chain combines TRBV6-2 or TRBV6-3 with TRBJ2-1, with TRBD2 as a possible D gene (6 bases). From germline, CDR1 is MNHEY and CDR2 SVGEGT. Trimming shortened V by 8 bases and J by 4 bases, and 15 bases separated the two germline ends. The CDR3 loop spans 14 amino acids. The CDR3 DNA reads as TGTGCCAGCTTGTCCGGTGGGGGGTACAATGAGCAGTTCTTC. It specifies CASLSGGGYNEQFF.

The chain has TRBV7-9 and TRBJ2-7; D might be TRBD1 (6 bases). V was pared by 5 bases and J by 0 bases, with 17 bases between. Germline-derived CDR1 and CDR2 are SEHNR and FQNEAQ (reference sequence). This CDR3 region has 16 residues. CDR3 sequence: CASSNVRDTDSYEQYF. The CDR3 nucleotides are TGTGCCAGCAGCAACGTTAGGGACACTGACTCCTACGAGCAGTACTTC.

This clonotype was seen more than once but under ten times. This rearrangement joins TRBV6-5 to TRBJ2-1, with TRBD2 identical over 14 bases. J lost 7 bases, V lost 7 bases, and 6 bases had no gene match. This CDR3 is 15 amino acids long. Germline lookup yields CDR1 MNHEY and CDR2 SVGAGI. The CDR3 region has the DNA TGTGCCAGCATTTCCGGGACTAGCGGGAGAAATGAGCAGTTCTTC. Protein: CASISGTSGRNEQFF.

The chain couples TRBV30 to TRBJ2-5, with TRBD1 matching over 9 bases. The J segment lost 5 bases and the V segment lost 0 bases, leaving 7 bases of the junction unmatched. This CDR3 region has 15 residues. The germline CDR1 and CDR2 sequences are GTSNPN and SVGIG (reference sequence). The CDR3 DNA reads TGTGCCTGGAGTGTAACAGGGGGCCTCCCGGAGACCCAGTACTTC. Its protein product is CAWSVTGGLPETQYF.

As DNA, the CDR3 is TGTGCCACCGGGGGGGCTACTGAAGCTTTCTTT. This sequence encodes CATGGATEAFF. This chain uses TRBV7-9 with TRBJ1-1, with D maybe TRBD1 (6 bases). Germline V gene lookup returns CDR1 SEHNR and CDR2 FQNEAQ (reference sequence). This CDR3 has 11 amino acids. V was clipped by 10 bases and J by 5 bases, with 11 bases between them. The variable domain in full, completed from reference TRBV7-9 and TRBJ1-1, reads DTGVSQNPRHKITKRGQNVTFRCDPISEHNRLYWYRQTLGQGPEFLTYFQNEAQLEKSRLLSDRFSAERPKGSFSTLEIQRTEQGDSAMYLCATGGATEAFFGQGTRLTVV.

The rearrangement uses TRBV7-6 and TRBJ2-3; D is possibly TRBD2 (7 bases). Between the trimmed V and J ends, which lost 1 base and 0 bases, there was a span of 14 bases. CDR3 length equals 17 residues. The germline CDR1 and CDR2 sequences are SGHVS and FNYEAQ. In nucleotides, the CDR3 is TGTGCCAGCAGCTTAGTTCCGGCGGGGGCTAGCACAGATACGCAGTATTTT. Its translation is CASSLVPAGASTDTQYF.

This clonotype was counted between two and nine times. This rearrangement joins TRBV24-1 to TRBJ2-3; 7 nucleotides align to TRBD1. Trimming at V came to 0 bases and at J to 6 bases, leaving 11 bases not matched to a gene. CDR3 length: 17 amino acids. Germline V gene data show CDR1 as KGHDR and CDR2 as SFDVKD. The CDR3 bases are TGTGCCACCAGTGATTTGTCCGGGACAGCCGGTCGGGATACGCAGTATTTT. The encoded protein is CATSDLSGTAGRDTQYF.

This clonotype was observed a handful of times. The V gene is TRBV7-8, the J gene TRBJ2-7; maybe TRBD2 (5 bases). The V end was cut by 5 bases, the J end by 0 bases, with 11 bases between. Germline V gene data show CDR1 as SGHVS and CDR2 as FQNEAQ. There are 14 residues in the CDR3. CDR3 sequence: CASSTMGVSYEQYF. DNA for the CDR3: TGTGCCAGCAGCACTATGGGAGTCTCCTACGAGCAGTACTTC.

The V and J genes are TRBV12-3 or TRBV12-4 and TRBJ2-7; the match to TRBD2 covers 7 bases. CDR3 length: 15 residues. V was clipped by 5 bases and J by 3 bases; unmatched bases: 10. The CDR3, as DNA: TGTGCCAGCAGTGGGGGGGTGGCGGACTACTACGAGCAGTACTTC. It codes for CASSGGVADYYEQYF.

This sequence joins TRBV19 and TRBJ2-5, with 10 bases lining up with TRBD1. Losses at the gene ends were 3 bases for V and 4 bases for J; bases not matched to a gene: 8. CDR1 is LNHDA, CDR2 SQIVND, per germline (reference sequence). The CDR3 runs 16 residues. The DNA for the CDR3 is TGTGCCAGTAGTATCCCCGCGACAGGGGGCGTAGAGACCCAGTACTTC. Protein product: CASSIPATGGVETQYF.

J is TRBJ1-2 and V is TRBV5-5; D is unresolved. This CDR3 region has 15 residues. Trimming pared 4 bases from V and 2 bases from J, leaving 15 bases between. CDR1 is SGHKS, CDR2 YYEKEE, per germline (reference sequence). CDR3 sequence: CASSPQTSLNYGYTF. Written as DNA, the CDR3 is TGTGCCAGCAGCCCGCAGACGTCGCTCAACTATGGCTACACCTTC.